Listed here are 31 T cell receptor beta chains from one sample, sequenced in a study of T cell responses to AZD1222 COVID-19 vaccine. TCRdb's copy holds only in-frame clones and misses some; the assay was immunoSEQ multiplex PCR. The table includes roughly 170,000 clones, about nine tenths detected once. The sample was peripheral blood, taken on day 0 of AZD1222 vaccination. The receptors here all came from an adult in good health.

This chain uses TRBV7-8 with TRBJ2-1, with 9 bases fitting TRBD2. The germline gives CDR1 SGHVS, CDR2 FQNEAQ. The CDR3 loop spans 17 amino acids. The ends lost 4 bases at V and 4 bases at J; junction bases unmatched: 11. The CDR3 region is CASSSKRLAGLYNEQFF. The CDR3 region has the DNA TGTGCCAGCAGCTCCAAGCGGCTAGCGGGACTATACAATGAGCAGTTCTTC.

This chain joins TRBV28 and TRBJ1-2; possibly TRBD1 for D (6 bases). The germline V gene encodes CDR1 MDHEN and CDR2 SYDVKM. The CDR3 has 13 amino acids. Between the trimmed V and J ends, which lost 3 bases and 7 bases, there was a span of 12 bases. The CDR3 loop reads CASSFWPGAGYTF. The CDR3 DNA reads as TGTGCCAGCAGTTTTTGGCCAGGGGCTGGCTACACCTTC.

The CDR3 nucleotides read TGTGCCAGCAGCCCCCAGAGGGGGGGCGTTGGAAACACCATATATTTT. Protein product: CASSPQRGGVGNTIYF. V usage is TRBV5-5 and J usage is TRBJ1-3, with D possibly TRBD1 on 6 matching bases. CDR1 SGHKS and CDR2 YYEKEE come from the germline V gene (reference sequence). CDR3 size: 16 residues. The V and J ends lost 4 bases and 3 bases respectively, with 17 bases between them.

The V and J genes are TRBV19 and TRBJ1-2; a weak D match, TRBD1 (5 bases). The CDR3 length is 14 residues. Trimming cost V 7 bases and J 4 bases, with 16 bases left between them. Germline CDR1 is LNHDA and CDR2 is SQIVND (reference sequence). CDR3 sequence (DNA): TGTGCCAGTACCGGGACCCAAGCCGGCTATGGCTACACCTTC. This gives the protein CASTGTQAGYGYTF.

The chain is built from TRBV6-5 and TRBJ2-7, with D maybe TRBD2 (6 bases). Germline-derived CDR1 and CDR2 are MNHEY and SVGAGI. The V gene lost 8 bases and the J gene lost 1 base, with 12 bases spanning the gap. There are 13 residues in the CDR3. CDR3 DNA: TGTGCCAGCTTAAGGGACTCTTCCTACGAGCAGTACTTC. Amino acids: CASLRDSSYEQYF.

The J gene is TRBJ1-5, the V gene TRBV18, with D unclear. CDR1 and CDR2 (germline): KGHSH, LQKENI. The CDR3 extends over 14 amino acids. Trimming cost V 4 bases and J 2 bases, with 9 bases left between them. CDR3 amino acids: CASSLRDGNQPQHF. CDR3 sequence (DNA): TGTGCCAGCTCACTAAGGGATGGCAATCAGCCCCAGCATTTT.

The chain uses TRBV10-1 and TRBJ2-3; 11 nucleotides align to TRBD1. Germline values: CDR1 WNHNN, CDR2 SYGVQD (reference sequence). The CDR3 runs to 18 residues. V shed 7 bases and J 3 bases; nucleotides not matched to a gene: 15. CDR3 region: CASTRSWTGGGLTDTQYF. The CDR3 DNA is TGCGCCAGCACTAGATCTTGGACAGGGGGCGGATTGACAGATACGCAGTATTTT.

V usage is TRBV29-1 and J usage is TRBJ1-1, with D tentatively TRBD1 (5 bases). The V and J ends lost 4 bases and 2 bases respectively, with 17 bases between them. Germline lookup yields CDR1 SQVTM and CDR2 ANQGSEA. The CDR3 runs 15 residues. The CDR3 spells CSVARMGGTNTEAFF. The CDR3 DNA follows: TGCAGCGTTGCTAGAATGGGAGGGACCAACACTGAAGCTTTCTTT.

The genes are TRBV2 and TRBJ1-5; tentatively, D is TRBD1 (5 bases). This CDR3 is 14 amino acids long. The germline gives CDR1 SNHLY, CDR2 FYNNEI. V lost 2 bases to trimming and J lost 3 bases, with 8 bases between them. The CDR3 loop reads CASSEQGINQPQHF. The CDR3, as DNA: TGTGCCAGCAGTGAACAGGGCATCAATCAGCCCCAGCATTTT.

The V and J genes are TRBV10-1 and TRBJ2-1; 14 bases are shared with TRBD2. This CDR3 comprises 17 residues. Unmatched junction bases numbered 9, after V lost 4 bases and J lost 7 bases. Germline assignment: CDR1 WNHNN and CDR2 SYGVQD (reference sequence). The CDR3: CASSAYPGLAGDNEQFF. The CDR3 DNA reads TGCGCCAGCAGTGCGTACCCGGGACTAGCGGGAGATAATGAGCAGTTCTTC.

The chain uses TRBV4-1 and TRBJ2-5, with D perhaps matching TRBD1 (7 bases). V was shortened by 0 bases and J by 7 bases, with 18 bases between the two germline ends. The CDR3 has 16 residues. CDR1 MGHRA and CDR2 YSYEKL come from the germline V gene. The CDR3 DNA is TGCGCCAGCAGCCAAGATATCGACAGGGTGGGGGGGACCCAGTACTTC. Translating it yields CASSQDIDRVGGTQYF.

The sample holds one count of this clone. The chain carries TRBV6-5 and TRBJ1-3; D gene ambiguous. Trimming left V 7 bases short and J 2 bases short, with 12 bases between. Germline CDR1 MNHEY, CDR2 SVGAGI. The CDR3 is made up of 14 amino acids. The CDR3 reads CASTLTEAGNTIYF. CDR3 nucleotide sequence: TGTGCCAGCACCTTGACTGAGGCTGGAAACACCATATATTTT.

The gene calls are TRBV6-5 and TRBJ1-4; TRBD1 matches at 7 bases. V was clipped by 6 bases and J by 5 bases; unmatched bases: 3. CDR3 length: 13 amino acids. Germline V gene data show CDR1 as MNHEY and CDR2 as SVGAGI. The chain's CDR3 is CASRRGPNEKLFF. The CDR3 nucleotides are TGTGCCAGCAGAAGGGGGCCCAATGAAAAACTGTTTTTT.

This rearrangement joins TRBV3-1 (or the pseudogene TRBV3-2) to TRBJ1-2; D may be TRBD1 (5 bases). The V end lost 4 bases, the J end lost 2 bases, and 8 bases lay between the germline ends. Looked up from germline, CDR1 is LGHDT and CDR2 is YNNKEL (reference sequence). The CDR3 spans 13 residues. CDR3 in DNA: TGTGCCAGCAGCCTCCCAGGGAACTATGGCTACACCTTC. Residues: CASSLPGNYGYTF.

The chain employs TRBV6-6 and TRBJ2-7; 8 bases line up with TRBD1. After removal of 2 bases from V and 2 bases from J, the junction contained 5 bases not matched to a gene. CDR1 is MNHNY, CDR2 SVGAGI, per germline (reference sequence). CDR3 size: 15 residues. The CDR3 sequence is CASSYPQGATYEQYF. In nucleotides, the CDR3 is TGTGCCAGCAGTTACCCGCAGGGGGCAACCTACGAGCAGTACTTC.

This clone showed up just once. The genes are TRBV18 and TRBJ1-3, with 7 bases fitting TRBD1. Losses at the gene ends were 3 bases for V and 4 bases for J; bases not matched to a gene: 9. Germline lookup yields CDR1 KGHSH and CDR2 LQKENI. The CDR3 consists of 16 residues. For the CDR3, the DNA is TGTGCCAGCTCACCGTTTCCGGGACAGAAGGGAAACACCATATATTTT. Its translation is CASSPFPGQKGNTIYF.

The chain employs TRBV5-4 and TRBJ2-4; 9 bases are shared with TRBD1. Germline V gives CDR1 SGHNT, CDR2 YYREEE (reference sequence). The CDR3 extends over 16 amino acids. Trimming at V came to 4 bases and at J to 1 base, leaving 6 bases not matched to a gene. The CDR3, as DNA: TGTGCCAGCAGCCGACAGGGGGTAGGGGCCAAAAACATTCAGTACTTC. Protein: CASSRQGVGAKNIQYF.

The V and J genes are TRBV28 and TRBJ1-3; D remains unclear. In germline, CDR1 is MDHEN, CDR2 SYDVKM. V lost 6 bases, J lost 4 bases, and 16 bases lay in between. The CDR3 runs 15 residues. The CDR3 spells CASSSLHSGGNTIYF. The CDR3 DNA reads as TGTGCCAGCAGCTCCCTCCACAGTGGGGGAAACACCATATATTTT. The variable domain in full, with the rest retrieved from reference TRBV28 and TRBJ1-3, is DVKVTQSSRYLVKRTGEKVFLECVQDMDHENMFWYRQDPGLGLRLIYFSYDVKMKEKGDIPEGYSVSREKKERFSLILESASTNQTSMYLCASSSLHSGGNTIYFGEGSWLTVV.

V is TRBV5-1 and J is TRBJ2-1, with TRBD1 matching 8 bases. V was clipped by 4 bases and J by 8 bases; unmatched bases: 5. From germline, CDR1 is SGHRS and CDR2 YFSETQ. The CDR3 spans 13 residues. The CDR3 here is CASSIGQGYEQFF. The CDR3, as DNA: TGCGCCAGCAGCATAGGACAGGGCTATGAGCAGTTCTTC.

The rearrangement joins TRBV24-1 to TRBJ2-7; TRBD2 matches 8 bases. V was clipped by 3 bases and J by 3 bases; unmatched bases: 12. The germline gives CDR1 KGHDR, CDR2 SFDVKD. The CDR3 has 17 residues. CDR3 nucleotides: TGTGCCACCAGTGATACCCCCATCGGGGGGGGCATCTACGAGCAGTACTTC. As protein: CATSDTPIGGGIYEQYF.

In DNA, the CDR3 is TGTGCCAGCAATCCCATTGGGGGGGGAGCCTATGGCTACACCTTC. Amino acid sequence: CASNPIGGGAYGYTF. The chain combines TRBV7-2 with TRBJ1-2; TRBD1 is a possible D gene (5 bases). V was clipped by 7 bases and J by 4 bases, with 19 bases between them. The germline gives CDR1 SGHTA, CDR2 FQGNSA. There are 15 residues in the CDR3.

The chain links TRBV12-3 or TRBV12-4 to TRBJ1-1; no reliable D call. CDR3 length: 13 amino acids. Trimming cost V 5 bases and J 2 bases, with 9 bases left between them. This CDR3 is CASSLSLNTEAFF. The CDR3 DNA sequence: TGTGCCAGCAGTCTATCACTAAACACTGAAGCTTTCTTT.

The rearrangement links TRBV7-9 to TRBJ1-5, with D unclear. The CDR3 has 13 amino acids. Germline loops: CDR1 SEHNR, CDR2 FQNEAQ (reference sequence). V was trimmed by 1 base and J by 7 bases, leaving 8 bases between them. As DNA, the CDR3 is TGTGCCAGCAGCTTAGGGGAGCTACAGCCCCAGCATTTT. This gives the protein CASSLGELQPQHF.

V usage is TRBV18 and J usage is TRBJ2-1; the match to TRBD2 covers 9 bases. This CDR3 contains 14 residues. Per the germline V gene, CDR1 is KGHSH and CDR2 is LQKENI. Unmatched junction bases numbered 7, after V lost 3 bases and J lost 10 bases. This chain's CDR3 is CASSPGLAIDEQFF. The DNA of the CDR3 is TGTGCCAGCTCACCGGGACTAGCCATCGACGAGCAGTTCTTC.

J is TRBJ2-7 and V is TRBV2; D tentatively fits TRBD1 or TRBD2 (6 bases each). Trimming cost V 0 bases and J 3 bases, with 9 bases left between them. The CDR3 is 14 amino acids. The germline CDR1 and CDR2 sequences are SNHLY and FYNNEI. CDR3 DNA: TGTGCCAGCAGTGAAGCAGGGGGAGGCTACGAGCAGTACTTC. Its translation: CASSEAGGGYEQYF.

The V gene is TRBV18, the J gene TRBJ1-4; D is undetermined. The V end lost 6 bases, the J end lost 5 bases, and 10 bases lay between the germline ends. This CDR3 has 13 amino acids. The germline V gene encodes CDR1 KGHSH and CDR2 LQKENI. This CDR3 reads CASSGGINEKLFF. CDR3 coding DNA: TGTGCCAGCTCGGGCGGGATCAATGAAAAACTGTTTTTT.

J is TRBJ2-2 and V is TRBV7-2; D might be TRBD1 (6 bases). Trimming left V 1 base short and J 7 bases short, with 13 bases between. This CDR3 has 15 amino acids. CDR1 is SGHTA, CDR2 FQGNSA, per germline. The CDR3 coding sequence is TGTGCCAGCAGCTTAGGAGGCCAGGGACACGGGGAGCTGTTTTTT. Its translation: CASSLGGQGHGELFF.

This clone came up a few times. The chain carries TRBV18 and TRBJ2-2; 9 nucleotides line up with TRBD2. CDR1 and CDR2 (germline): KGHSH, LQKENI. This CDR3 is 18 amino acids long. V trimming: 1 base; J trimming: 7 bases; junction bases outside the gene matches: 13. CDR3 sequence (DNA): TGTGCCAGCTCACCACGTCTAGCGGGAAGTGTGCTAGGCGGGGAGCTGTTTTTT. Translating gives CASSPRLAGSVLGGELFF.

The chain couples TRBV6-1 to TRBJ2-3; TRBD2 agrees at 12 bases. This CDR3 contains 16 residues. V dropped 4 bases and J dropped 2; count of bases not matched to a gene: 4. Germline V gene data show CDR1 as MNHNS and CDR2 as SASEGT. The CDR3 protein is CASSAGLAGFTDTQYF. Written as DNA, the CDR3 is TGTGCCAGCAGTGCGGGACTAGCGGGCTTCACAGATACGCAGTATTTT.

This chain uses TRBV2 with TRBJ1-5, with 8 bases fitting TRBD1. V was pared by 6 bases and J by 0 bases, with 4 bases of the junction left unmatched. The length of the CDR3 is 15 residues. Looked up from germline, CDR1 is SNHLY and CDR2 is FYNNEI. This CDR3 is CASRGTGTSNQPQHF. In DNA form, the CDR3 reads TGTGCCAGCAGAGGGACAGGCACTAGCAATCAGCCCCAGCATTTT.

This clone was observed a handful of times. V gene TRBV7-2 combines with J gene TRBJ2-7; D is uncertain. V lost 1 base and J lost 5, with 12 bases in between. The CDR3 runs 14 residues. Per germline, CDR1 SGHTA and CDR2 FQGNSA. This CDR3 reads CASSLGSAPDEQYF. The CDR3 coding sequence is TGTGCCAGCAGCTTAGGATCAGCCCCCGACGAGCAGTACTTC.